The present TCR beta chain was sequenced within a study of OX40 agonist ivuxolimab in advanced cancers. Study-level background: Ivuxolimab, which targeted the costimulatory receptor OX40 (CD134), was an agonistic, fully human IgG2 monoclonal antibody. Intravenous ivuxolimab was administered to patients every 2 weeks at six dose levels: 0.01, 0.1, 0.3, 1.5, 3 and 10 mg/kg. Of the 50 or so patients in dose escalation, some 20 had hepatocellular carcinoma, about 15 had melanoma, 9 had renal cell carcinoma and 9 had head and neck cancer. In the dose-escalation cohort, 82.7% of patients were male, and the mean age was approximately 60 years with a range of roughly 23 to 90. Patients were allowed to have had prior anti-PD-1, anti-PD-L1 or anti-CTLA-4 therapy, and 30% to 40% of the dose-escalation patients had previously received checkpoint inhibitors. Partial responses were achieved by three dose-escalation patients, of whom one had hepatocellular carcinoma and two had cutaneous melanoma. Peripheral TCRbeta sequencing was intended to test whether TCR sequence diversity was altered and clonal T-cell expansion was caused by ivuxolimab. The monotherapy dose-escalation portion (N of about 50 patients) of the phase I ivuxolimab trial is reported in the paper.

Trimming removed 0 bases from V and 0 bases from J, leaving 6 bases between the germline ends. The germline V gene yields SGHTA for CDR1 and FQGNSA for CDR2. Taken from cysteine to phenylalanine, the CDR3 has 15 residues. Of all the DNA, just the CDR3 is kept, 45 bases in frame from base 1. The trial excluded patients who had a history of autoimmune disease or were on systemic immunosuppression. Peripheral blood for TCR sequencing was collected from all dose cohorts at baseline, on cycle 4 day 1, and on cycle 7 day 1. The samples were taken from a phase I, first-in-human, multicenter, open-label dose-escalation trial of ivuxolimab. Adults with locally advanced or metastatic melanoma, renal cell carcinoma, hepatocellular carcinoma or head and neck squamous cell carcinoma were enrolled in the trial. Before TCR sequencing, CD4+ T cells and CD8+ T cells were sorted from peripheral blood as separate populations.

The study at large found these results: After ivuxolimab, expanded clones were on average more numerous among CD8+ T cells than among CD4+ T cells. Low levels of normalized T-cell clonal expansion were also seen in some nonresponding patients. Antigen specificity was not determined for the clonally expanded peripheral T cells. Partial responders in the 0.1-3.0 mg/kg groups had among the lowest normalized peripheral clonal expansion, especially among CD8+ T cells. At doses from 0.1 to 3.0 mg/kg, clonal expansion was seen in both CD4+ and CD8+ blood T cells between baseline and week 6.

For sequencing of the TCRbeta CDR3 region, genomic DNA was extracted from the sorted cells. The immunoSEQ Assay was used for sequencing of TCRbeta CDR3 regions. TCRdb took this table from immuneACCESS and kept in-frame rearrangements with V and J called. Such tables lack part of the clones; where checked against another copy, unresolved V genes explain under half of the gap, and the rest is unexplained. This sample gives more than 50,000 clones in total; more than 75% of them show up just once. Roughly 4.5% of the sample goes to the ten largest clones. As concerns this clone: No antigen is known for it. No base-level quality is on record; no much larger clone is a single base apart.

This clonotype originated in an adult with an advanced solid tumor such as melanoma, head and neck, liver or kidney cancer. The specimen was CD4+ or CD8+ T cells sorted from blood, collected in a trial of the OX40 agonist ivuxolimab. The chain is made from TRBV7-2 and TRBJ2-1, with the D gene not clear enough to name. At the DNA level, the sequence is TGTGCCAGCAGCTTAGCCCCGGGCTCCTACAATGAGCAGTTCTTC. Protein translation: CASSLAPGSYNEQFF. Outside the CDR3, residues come from the reference TRBV7-2 and TRBJ2-1 proteins, so the full variable domain is: GAGVSQSPSNKVTEKGKDVELRCDPISGHTALYWYRQSLGQGLEFLIYFQGNSAPDKSGLPSDRFSAERTGGSVSTLTIQRTQQEDSAVYLCASSLAPGSYNEQFFGPGTRLTVL.